The next 22 T cell receptor beta chains were all read from a single sample in a study of shared clonotypes between healthy human individuals. The data were produced by immunoSEQ multiplex PCR, yet TCRdb's version contains in-frame clones alone and is incomplete. This table has 2 million or so clones, approximately 95% appearing once. The sequenced material came from naive CD4+ T cells sorted from blood. Subset of the sample: CD45RA+ positively selected. Receptors originate from a young man in good health.

The chain joins TRBV28 to TRBJ1-2, with D perhaps matching TRBD1 (6 bases). Germline V gives CDR1 MDHEN, CDR2 SYDVKM. V lost 3 bases and J 8 bases, leaving 19 bases between the germline ends. The CDR3 runs to 15 residues. This chain's CDR3 is CASSLGPGTSYGYTF. The CDR3 DNA sequence: TGTGCCAGCAGTTTGGGTCCCGGGACATCCTACGGCTACACCTTC.

The V gene is TRBV19, the J gene TRBJ1-5, with D unclear. The CDR3 covers 15 residues. V lost 4 bases and J lost 0, with 10 bases in between. The germline CDR1 and CDR2 sequences are LNHDA and SQIVND (reference sequence). CDR3: CASSKTARSNQPQHF. The CDR3 DNA reads as TGTGCCAGTAGTAAGACCGCGCGTAGCAATCAGCCCCAGCATTTT. The variable domain in full, completed from reference TRBV19 and TRBJ1-5, reads DGGITQSPKYLFRKEGQNVTLSCEQNLNHDAMYWYRQDPGQGLRLIYYSQIVNDFQKGDIAEGYSVSREKKESFPLTVTSAQKNPTAFYLCASSKTARSNQPQHFGDGTRLSIL.

The V gene is TRBV6-4, the J gene TRBJ1-5; TRBD1 matches 9 bases. CDR3 length: 17 residues. Trimming cost V 4 bases and J 2 bases; bases outside gene matches: 9. Germline assignment: CDR1 MRHNA and CDR2 SNTAGT. The CDR3 DNA is TGTGCCAGCAGTGTCCTACCGGGACAGGGTCGCAATCAGCCCCAGCATTTT. Translating gives CASSVLPGQGRNQPQHF.

Remarks on this clone: Other DNA sequences in this sample translate to the same CDR3. This chain links TRBV5-1 with TRBJ2-5; tentatively, D is TRBD2 (6 bases). Between the trimmed V and J ends, which lost 0 bases and 5 bases, there was a span of 14 bases. The CDR3 is 15 residues long. The germline gives CDR1 SGHRS, CDR2 YFSETQ. The CDR3 loop is CASSLAGTEGETQYF. CDR3 coding DNA: TGCGCCAGCAGCTTGGCCGGAACGGAGGGGGAGACCCAGTACTTC.

This chain connects TRBV9 to TRBJ2-1; 7 bases map to TRBD2. V lost 0 bases, J lost 7 bases, and 10 bases stayed unmatched. Per the germline V gene, CDR1 is SGDLS and CDR2 is YYNGEE. CDR3 length equals 16 residues. CDR3 DNA: TGTGCCAGCAGCGTAGTTGGGTCGGGAGGTTTGAATGAGCAGTTCTTC. Residues: CASSVVGSGGLNEQFF.

This sequence joins TRBV4-1 and TRBJ2-4; 9 bases fit TRBD1. Trimming took 2 bases from V and 8 from J; bases not matched to a gene: 7. This CDR3 is built from 15 residues. Germline CDR1 reads MGHRA; CDR2 reads YSYEKL. The CDR3 nucleotides read TGCGCCAGCAGCCAAATTGACAGGGGGAGGGACATTCAGTACTTC. It is translated as CASSQIDRGRDIQYF.

The V gene is TRBV7-2, the J gene TRBJ1-1; D unclear. V was pared by 4 bases and J by 8 bases, with 14 bases between. CDR3 size: 13 residues. The germline V gene encodes CDR1 SGHTA and CDR2 FQGNSA. CDR3 in DNA: TGTGCCAGCAGCTCACACTCCCAAGGAGAAGCTTTCTTT. Protein: CASSSHSQGEAFF. Supplemented by reference TRBV7-2 and TRBJ1-1, the full variable domain reads GAGVSQSPSNKVTEKGKDVELRCDPISGHTALYWYRQSLGQGLEFLIYFQGNSAPDKSGLPSDRFSAERTGGSVSTLTIQRTQQEDSAVYLCASSSHSQGEAFFGQGTRLTVV.

The chain recombines TRBV6-5 with TRBJ2-5; either TRBD1 or TRBD2 may supply D (5 bases each). The CDR3 has 14 amino acids. Germline V lookup: CDR1 MNHEY, CDR2 SVGAGI. Trimming stripped 2 bases from V and 7 bases from J, with 14 bases between. Here the CDR3 DNA reads TGTGCCAGCAGTTACCTAGAGGGACCCGTGACCCAGTACTTC. Amino acid sequence: CASSYLEGPVTQYF.

The chain links TRBV7-3 to TRBJ2-3; 10 bases are shared with TRBD2. This CDR3 region has 15 residues. Germline V lookup: CDR1 SGHTA, CDR2 FQGTGA. V lost 6 bases and J lost 0; bases outside the gene matches: 3. CDR3: CASRRTSGSTDTQYF. As DNA, the CDR3 is TGTGCCAGCAGGCGGACTAGCGGAAGCACAGATACGCAGTATTTT.

J is TRBJ2-3 and V is TRBV11-2; D gene unclear. Germline V gene sequence: CDR1 SGHAT, CDR2 FQNNGV. The CDR3 loop spans 17 amino acids. The germline V and J ends were trimmed by 3 bases and 2 bases, with 18 bases remaining between them. The CDR3 reads CASSFLRTRSTTDTQYF. The DNA for the CDR3 is TGTGCCAGCAGCTTCCTAAGGACCCGTAGCACCACAGATACGCAGTATTTT.

The rearrangement uses TRBV30 and TRBJ1-1; possible D gene TRBD1, 6 bases. The CDR3 is made up of 13 amino acids. The germline V gene encodes CDR1 GTSNPN and CDR2 SVGIG (reference sequence). For the CDR3, the DNA is TGTGTCACGGGGGGGCGATTGAACACTGAAGCTTTCTTT. Its translation: CVTGGRLNTEAFF.

This clone has only one observation. V is TRBV29-1 and J is TRBJ2-5; 9 nucleotides line up with TRBD2. V was clipped by 6 bases and J by 0 bases; unmatched bases: 8. The CDR3 spans 15 residues. Germline CDR1 is SQVTM and CDR2 is ANQGSEA. CDR3: CSVARTSAHQETQYF. CDR3 DNA: TGCAGCGTCGCAAGGACTAGCGCTCACCAAGAGACCCAGTACTTC.

With regard to this clone: Other DNA sequences from this sample encode an identical CDR3 as well. V is TRBV7-2 and J is TRBJ2-2; D unclear. Germline lookup yields CDR1 SGHTA and CDR2 FQGNSA. The V end was cut by 1 base, the J end by 8 bases, with 5 bases between. CDR3 length: 12 amino acids. The DNA of the CDR3 is TGTGCCAGCAGCTTAGTCGTAGGGGAGCTGTTTTTT. Residues: CASSLVVGELFF.

V gene TRBV6-1 combines with J gene TRBJ2-7; D unresolved. The CDR3 consists of 13 residues. Germline CDR1 reads MNHNS; CDR2 reads SASEGT. Trimming removed 6 bases at V and 7 bases at J, with 16 bases between. In nucleotides, the CDR3 is TGTGCCAGCAGCCTTATTCATCGGAGTGAGCAGTACTTC. Translated, it gives CASSLIHRSEQYF.

The chain carries TRBV13 and TRBJ1-1, with D hard to call. The germline V and J ends were trimmed by 3 bases and 3 bases, with 8 bases remaining between them. The CDR3 spans 13 residues. Looked up from germline, CDR1 is PRHDT and CDR2 is FYEKMQ (reference sequence). The DNA of the CDR3 is TGTGCCAGCAGCTTCTCCGGGGACACTGAAGCTTTCTTT. Protein: CASSFSGDTEAFF. Drawing the rest from reference TRBV13 and TRBJ1-1, the complete variable domain is AAGVIQSPRHLIKEKRETATLKCYPIPRHDTVYWYQQGPGQDPQFLISFYEKMQSDKGSIPDRFSAQQFSDYHSELNMSSLELGDSALYFCASSFSGDTEAFFGQGTRLTVV.

The rearrangement joins TRBV5-1 to TRBJ2-5; D is possibly TRBD2 (6 bases). The V gene's germline CDR1 is SGHRS and CDR2 YFSETQ. The germline V and J ends were trimmed by 4 bases and 0 bases, with 10 bases remaining between them. This CDR3 has 14 residues. CDR3 region: CASSPREYQETQYF. The CDR3 region has the DNA TGCGCCAGCAGCCCCCGGGAGTACCAAGAGACCCAGTACTTC.

The chain links TRBV5-6 to TRBJ2-2; 15 nucleotides line up with TRBD2. V gave up 4 bases and J gave up 5 bases; unmatched junction bases: 6. Looked up from germline, CDR1 is SGHDT and CDR2 is YYEEEE. This CDR3 region has 17 residues. The CDR3, as DNA: TGTGCCAGCAGCCCGGGACTAGCGGGAGGCGGAACCGGGGAGCTGTTTTTT. Translated, it gives CASSPGLAGGGTGELFF.

J is TRBJ2-5 and V is TRBV7-9; D not certain. The length of the CDR3 is 13 residues. Germline loops: CDR1 SEHNR, CDR2 FQNEAQ (reference sequence). V lost 2 bases to trimming and J lost 5 bases, with 9 bases between them. The CDR3 spells CASSLSVGETQYF. CDR3 DNA: TGTGCCAGCAGCTTATCAGTTGGCGAGACCCAGTACTTC.

This chain connects TRBV18 to TRBJ2-7; 8 bases align to TRBD1. V was pared by 2 bases and J by 3 bases, with 6 bases of the junction left unmatched. CDR1 and CDR2 from the germline V gene are KGHSH and LQKENI. The CDR3 extends over 15 amino acids. The CDR3 sequence is CASSPSGGQGYEQYF. The CDR3 DNA is TGTGCCAGCTCACCAAGTGGCGGACAGGGCTACGAGCAGTACTTC.

V is TRBV7-9 and J is TRBJ1-1, with unresolved D. V lost 5 bases and J lost 0, with 13 bases in between. In germline, CDR1 is SEHNR, CDR2 FQNEAQ (reference sequence). This CDR3 spans 15 amino acids. The CDR3, as DNA: TGTGCCAGCAGCCCCCAGAGTATAATGAACACTGAAGCTTTCTTT. Protein: CASSPQSIMNTEAFF.

In regard to this clone: A junction boundary mismatches the germline segment, possibly from a read error. The V gene is TRBV7-7, the J gene TRBJ2-2; 7 nucleotides match TRBD2. This CDR3 is built from 15 residues. From germline, CDR1 is SSHAT and CDR2 FNYEAQ (reference sequence). The CDR3 sequence: CASSLGTKNTGELFF. Written as DNA, the CDR3 is TGTGCTAGCAGCTTAGGGACTAAGAACACCGGGGAGCTGTTTTTT.

The CDR3, as DNA: TGCGCCAGCAGCTCCGGGACAGGGGGATTTAATGAAAAACTGTTTTTT. Amino acids: CASSSGTGGFNEKLFF. The J gene is TRBJ1-4, the V gene TRBV5-1; 11 bases agree with TRBD1. The CDR3 spans 16 residues. The germline CDR1 and CDR2 sequences are SGHRS and YFSETQ. With V trimmed by 3 bases and J by 4 bases, 5 bases remained unmatched.